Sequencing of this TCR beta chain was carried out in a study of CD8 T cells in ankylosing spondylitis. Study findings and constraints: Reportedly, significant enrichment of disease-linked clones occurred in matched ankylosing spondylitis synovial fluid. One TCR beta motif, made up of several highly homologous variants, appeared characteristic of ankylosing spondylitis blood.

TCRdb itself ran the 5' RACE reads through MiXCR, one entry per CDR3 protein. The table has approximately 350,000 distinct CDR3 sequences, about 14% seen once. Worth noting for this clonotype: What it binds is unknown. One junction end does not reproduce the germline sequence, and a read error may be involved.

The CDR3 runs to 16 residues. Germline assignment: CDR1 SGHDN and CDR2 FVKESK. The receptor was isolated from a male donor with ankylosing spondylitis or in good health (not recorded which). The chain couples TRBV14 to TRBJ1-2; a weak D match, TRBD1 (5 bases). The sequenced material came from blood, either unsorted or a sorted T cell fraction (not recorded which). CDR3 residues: CAISPLRARGNYGYTF. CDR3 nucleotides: TGTGCCATCAGCCCGCTACGGGCCCGGGGGAACTATGGCTACACCTTC.